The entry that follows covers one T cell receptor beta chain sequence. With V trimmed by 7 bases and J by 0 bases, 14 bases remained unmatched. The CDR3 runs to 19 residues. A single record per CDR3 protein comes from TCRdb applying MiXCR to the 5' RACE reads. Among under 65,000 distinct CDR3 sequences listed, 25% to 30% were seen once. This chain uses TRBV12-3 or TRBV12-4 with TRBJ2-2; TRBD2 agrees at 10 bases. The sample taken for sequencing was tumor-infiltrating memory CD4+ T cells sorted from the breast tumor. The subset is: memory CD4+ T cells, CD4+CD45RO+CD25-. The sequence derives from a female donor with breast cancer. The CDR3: CASTPTWGSGRANTGELFF. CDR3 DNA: TGTGCCAGCACCCCCACCTGGGGAAGCGGGAGGGCGAACACCGGGGAGCTGTTTTTT.